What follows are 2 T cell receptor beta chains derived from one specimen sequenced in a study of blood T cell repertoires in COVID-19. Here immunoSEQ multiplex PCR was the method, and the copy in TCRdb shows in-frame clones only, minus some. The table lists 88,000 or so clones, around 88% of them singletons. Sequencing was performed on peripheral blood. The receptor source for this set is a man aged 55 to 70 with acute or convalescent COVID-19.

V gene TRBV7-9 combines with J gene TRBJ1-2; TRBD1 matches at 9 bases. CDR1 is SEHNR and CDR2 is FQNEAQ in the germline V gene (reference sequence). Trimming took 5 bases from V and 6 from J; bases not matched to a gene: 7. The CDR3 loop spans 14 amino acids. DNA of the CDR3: TGTGCCAGCAGCCGTACAGGGGGCGCGGATGGCTACACCTTC. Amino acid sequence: CASSRTGGADGYTF.

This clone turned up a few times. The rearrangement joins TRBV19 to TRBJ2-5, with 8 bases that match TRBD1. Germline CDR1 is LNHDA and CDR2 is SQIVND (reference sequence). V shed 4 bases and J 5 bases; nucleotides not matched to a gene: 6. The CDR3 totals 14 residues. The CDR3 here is CASSTTGVTETQYF. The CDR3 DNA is TGTGCCAGTAGTACGACAGGGGTAACCGAGACCCAGTACTTC.